These 14 T cell receptor beta chains came from one sample sequenced in a study of early stage breast cancer tumors. Profiling relied on immunoSEQ multiplex PCR, and the TCRdb table lists in-frame clones only, not all of them. There are 50,000 to 65,000 clones in the sample; around 90% occur only once, and 5% lies in the top ten. The material sequenced was blood. These TCRs come from a person between 65 and 80 years old with breast cancer.

The rearrangement links TRBV7-2 to TRBJ2-3, with 9 nucleotides matching TRBD2. This CDR3 comprises 15 residues. Germline CDR1 SGHTA, CDR2 FQGNSA. The V and J ends lost 1 base and 4 bases, in that order; junction bases with no gene match: 3. The CDR3 spells CASSLDGTSPDTQYF. The CDR3 bases are TGTGCCAGCAGCTTAGATGGGACTAGCCCAGATACGCAGTATTTT.

This chain connects TRBV7-9 to TRBJ2-2; 11 bases fit TRBD2. Per the germline V gene, CDR1 is SEHNR and CDR2 is FQNEAQ (reference sequence). The CDR3 loop spans 17 amino acids. V lost 6 bases, J lost 7 bases, and 13 bases stayed unmatched. The CDR3 region is CASRPELAGGVGGELFF. The CDR3 coding sequence is TGTGCCAGCAGACCCGAGCTAGCGGGAGGAGTTGGCGGGGAGCTGTTTTTT.

CDR3 DNA sequence: TGTGCCAGCAGCCCAGGGACTGCCGTAACCTATGGCTACACCTTC. It encodes CASSPGTAVTYGYTF. The chain joins TRBV5-4 to TRBJ1-2; maybe TRBD1 (5 bases). The germline gives CDR1 SGHNT, CDR2 YYREEE (reference sequence). The CDR3 is 15 amino acids. V gave up 4 bases and J gave up 4 bases, with 17 bases separating them.

This clone was seen just once. V is TRBV30 and J is TRBJ1-2; no reliable D call. Trimming left V 0 bases short and J 8 bases short, with 13 bases between. The germline CDR1 and CDR2 sequences are GTSNPN and SVGIG (reference sequence). The CDR3 has 13 residues. CDR3 sequence reads: CAWSVIVAGGYTF. The CDR3 DNA reads TGTGCCTGGAGTGTCATTGTGGCGGGCGGCTACACCTTC.

The count of this clone is one. The genes are TRBV5-1 and TRBJ1-3; D possibly corresponds to TRBD1 (5 bases). CDR1 and CDR2 from the germline V gene are SGHRS and YFSETQ. The CDR3 is made up of 17 amino acids. V lost 0 bases to trimming and J lost 0 bases, with 13 bases between them. The CDR3 region is CASSLVQGPSSGNTIYF. DNA of the CDR3: TGCGCCAGCAGCTTGGTTCAGGGCCCGAGCTCTGGAAACACCATATATTTT.

V usage is TRBV5-1 and J usage is TRBJ2-5; TRBD1 is a possible D gene (5 bases). Trimming removed 0 bases from V and 5 bases from J, with 11 bases in between. This CDR3 region has 14 residues. In germline, CDR1 is SGHRS, CDR2 YFSETQ. The CDR3 sequence is CASSLARGQETQYF. Here the CDR3 DNA reads TGCGCCAGCAGCTTGGCTAGGGGTCAGGAGACCCAGTACTTC.

V gene TRBV5-1 combines with J gene TRBJ2-1, with TRBD1 as a possible D gene (5 bases). The CDR3 loop spans 15 amino acids. Germline V gives CDR1 SGHRS, CDR2 YFSETQ. V was shortened by 2 bases and J by 7 bases, with 16 bases between the two germline ends. The CDR3 region has the DNA TGCGCCAGCAGCTTATCACAGGAAAGCGTGAATGAGCAGTTCTTC. Amino acids: CASSLSQESVNEQFF. Full variable domain (missing parts from reference TRBV5-1 and TRBJ2-1): KAGVTQTPRYLIKTRGQQVTLSCSPISGHRSVSWYQQTPGQGLQFLFEYFSETQRNKGNFPGRFSGRQFSNSRSEMNVSTLELGDSALYLCASSLSQESVNEQFFGPGTRLTVL.

This sequence joins TRBV5-1 and TRBJ2-5, with 7 bases identical to TRBD1. Trimming took 4 bases from V and 4 from J; bases not matched to a gene: 13. The length of the CDR3 is 16 residues. Germline V gene data show CDR1 as SGHRS and CDR2 as YFSETQ. The DNA of the CDR3 is TGCGCCAGCAGCCCTAGACAGGGTGAGATTGGAGAGACCCAGTACTTC. This encodes CASSPRQGEIGETQYF.

This chain joins TRBV30 and TRBJ2-1; 10 nucleotides match TRBD2. This CDR3 region has 16 residues. Germline CDR1 is GTSNPN and CDR2 is SVGIG (reference sequence). V lost 1 base to trimming and J lost 0 bases; unmatched junction nucleotides: 3. The CDR3: CAWSATSGHSYNEQFF. CDR3 nucleotide sequence: TGTGCCTGGAGTGCGACTAGCGGGCACTCCTACAATGAGCAGTTCTTC.

The genes are TRBV5-1 and TRBJ1-5, with D tentatively TRBD1 (6 bases). The germline V gene encodes CDR1 SGHRS and CDR2 YFSETQ. Trimming stripped 2 bases from V and 0 bases from J, with 12 bases between. The CDR3 extends over 16 amino acids. CDR3 coding DNA: TGCGCCAGCAGCTTAGGGGAGGGGGATAGCAATCAGCCCCAGCATTTT. Its translation: CASSLGEGDSNQPQHF.

V and J are TRBV28 and TRBJ2-1, with 10 bases matching TRBD1. Per germline, CDR1 MDHEN and CDR2 SYDVKM. The CDR3 covers 15 residues. With V trimmed by 5 bases and J by 7 bases, 8 bases remained unmatched. As DNA, the CDR3 is TGTGCCAGCAGTCCACCGGGACAGGGGTGGAATGAGCAGTTCTTC. Protein: CASSPPGQGWNEQFF. Combining the CDR3 with reference TRBV28 and TRBJ2-1 gives the whole variable domain DVKVTQSSRYLVKRTGEKVFLECVQDMDHENMFWYRQDPGLGLRLIYFSYDVKMKEKGDIPEGYSVSREKKERFSLILESASTNQTSMYLCASSPPGQGWNEQFFGPGTRLTVL.

V gene TRBV18 combines with J gene TRBJ1-3, with D unresolved. The CDR3 extends over 14 amino acids. CDR1 and CDR2 from the germline V gene are KGHSH and LQKENI. The V end was cut by 6 bases, the J end by 0 bases, with 9 bases between. The CDR3 sequence is CASSQGSSGNTIYF. The CDR3 DNA is TGTGCCAGCTCCCAAGGGAGCTCTGGAAACACCATATATTTT.

The V gene is TRBV25-1, the J gene TRBJ1-2, with D unresolved. Germline CDR1 reads MGHDK; CDR2 reads SYGVNS. V lost 4 bases to trimming and J lost 4 bases, with 7 bases between them. The CDR3 totals 12 residues. In DNA, the CDR3 is TGTGCCAGCAGTGCTATAACCTATGGCTACACCTTC. This encodes CASSAITYGYTF.

The genes are TRBV14 and TRBJ1-6, with 8 bases fitting TRBD1. J gave up 9 bases and V 5 bases, and 6 bases lay outside the gene matches. Germline CDR1 SGHDN, CDR2 FVKESK. CDR3 length equals 14 residues. CDR3 residues: CASSEGQDSSPLHF. The CDR3 bases are TGTGCCAGCAGCGAGGGACAGGATAGTTCACCCCTCCACTTT.